These 14 T cell receptor beta chains came from one sample sequenced in a study of T cells in women clearing cervical HPV infection (dated by TCRdb to the late 2010s). Libraries were constructed by the immunoSEQ multiplex PCR assay. TCRdb took this table from immuneACCESS and kept in-frame rearrangements with V and J called. Such tables lack part of the clones; where checked against another copy, unresolved V genes explain under half of the gap, and the rest is unexplained. The record for this sample contains some 39,000 clones. Under 6.5% of the sample rests with the top ten. Sequenced: blood buffy coat. These receptors came from a woman aged 18-70 years with a cervical HPV16 infection that either progressed to CIN3+ or cleared (not recorded which).

Concerning this clone: The read falls 3 residues short of the CDR3 end, and the missing part is taken from the germline J gene. This chain uses TRBV19 with TRBJ1-2; D is uncertain. CDR3 length: 14 residues. Germline V gene sequence: CDR1 LNHDA, CDR2 SQIVND (reference sequence). CDR3 bases read: TGTGCCAGTAGTATAGACTTTACCACAGATACC. Amino acids: CASSIDFTTDT. The CDR3 as a whole reads CASSIDFTTDTYTF.

As for this clone: The read gets to within 3 residues of the CDR3 end, and the germline J gene fills in the rest. V is TRBV30 and J is TRBJ1-2; tentatively, D is TRBD1 (6 bases). CDR3 length: 13 amino acids. Germline values: CDR1 GTSNPN, CDR2 SVGIG (reference sequence). CDR3 residues: CAWDRTITDTYTF. The covered CDR3 bases are TGTGCCTGGGACAGGACGATCACAGATACC.

Comment on this clone: Read coverage stops 3 residues before the CDR3 terminus; the germline J gene supplies the remainder. The V gene is TRBV10-3, the J gene TRBJ2-7; weak D call: TRBD2 (6 bases). Trimming cost V 10 bases and J 1 base, with 11 bases left between them. CDR3 size: 12 residues. Germline CDR1 and CDR2: ENHRY and SYGVKD. The CDR3 reads CATDAGSYEQYF. The part of the CDR3 DNA that was read is TGTGCCACCGATGCGGGGTCCTACGAG.

To note about this clone: The read ends 3 residues before the CDR3 terminus; that terminus is restored from the germline J gene. The chain employs TRBV5-6 and TRBJ1-2; TRBD1 might be the D (5 bases). This CDR3 comprises 14 residues. Trimming stripped 4 bases from V and 2 bases from J, with 12 bases between. Per the germline V gene, CDR1 is SGHDT and CDR2 is YYEEEE. The covered CDR3 bases are TGTGCCAGCAGCCTGGGACTGTTAAACTATGGC. Translating gives CASSLGLLNYG. The complete CDR3 sequence is CASSLGLLNYGYTF. Using reference TRBV5-6 and TRBJ1-2 for the parts outside the CDR3, the full variable domain is DAGVTQSPTHLIKTRGQQVTLRCSPKSGHDTVSWYQQALGQGPQFIFQYYEEEERQRGNFPDRFSGHQFPNYSSELNVNALLLGDSALYLCASSLGLLNYGYTFGSGTRLTVV.

Comment on this clone: A junction boundary mismatches the germline segment, possibly from a read error. The CDR3 goes on 3 residues after the read ends, and that part is filled in from the germline J gene. The chain carries TRBV7-7 and TRBJ1-2; D possibly corresponds to TRBD1 (6 bases). The CDR3 has 15 amino acids. The germline V gene encodes CDR1 SSHAT and CDR2 FNYEAQ (reference sequence). The covered CDR3 bases are TGTGCTAGCAGCTTAAGAACGGGAGGGGGAGATACC. This gives the protein CASSLRTGGGDT. The entire CDR3 is CASSLRTGGGDTYTF.

Details on this clone: The read comes to an end 3 residues before the CDR3 does, leaving the germline J gene to fill in the end. The V gene is TRBV5-4, the J gene TRBJ1-5; 7 nucleotides match TRBD1. J lost 4 bases, V lost 0 bases, and 4 bases had no gene match. This CDR3 is built from 15 residues. Looked up from germline, CDR1 is SGHNT and CDR2 is YYREEE (reference sequence). The CDR3 region is CASSLEPGGNQPQHF. The sequenced part of the CDR3 DNA is TGTGCCAGCAGCTTGGAGCCAGGGGGGAATCAGCCC.

A note on this clone: The DNA ends 3 residues before the CDR3 does, and the rest of the CDR3 is filled in from the germline J gene. J is TRBJ2-6 and V is TRBV5-1, with TRBD1 matching over 7 bases. This CDR3 spans 16 amino acids. Germline values: CDR1 SGHRS, CDR2 YFSETQ. The junction had 6 bases not matched to a gene; V was cut back by 4 bases and J by 2 bases. The CDR3: CASSPPTGAGANVLTF. Partial CDR3 DNA: TGCGCCAGCAGCCCCCCCACAGGGGCTGGGGCCAACGTC.

A remark on this clone: From the germline J gene comes the end of the CDR3, since the read stops 3 residues before it. The rearrangement links TRBV30 to TRBJ1-1, with D tentatively TRBD1 (5 bases). In germline, CDR1 is GTSNPN, CDR2 SVGIG (reference sequence). The CDR3 loop spans 11 amino acids. The sequenced part of the CDR3 DNA is TGTGCCTGGAGTACGGGGGTTGGA. Encoded protein: CAWSTGVG. The full CDR3 protein reads CAWSTGVGAFF. Filled out from reference TRBV30 and TRBJ1-1, the complete variable domain reads SQTIHQWPATLVQPVGSPLSLECTVEGTSNPNLYWYRQAAGRGLQLLFYSVGIGQISSEVPQNLSASRPQDRQFILSSKKLLLSDSGFYLCAWSTGVGAFFGQGTRLTVV.

A word on this clone: The missing CDR3 end, 3 residues past where the read stops, is filled in from the germline J gene. This chain joins TRBV12-5 and TRBJ2-6, with TRBD2 matching over 8 bases. The CDR3 consists of 18 residues. From germline, CDR1 is LGHNT and CDR2 FRNRAP. Losses at the gene ends were 6 bases for V and 0 bases for J; bases not matched to a gene: 10. The sequenced CDR3 bases are TGTGCTAGTGGCCCGGGGGGGACGCCGAGCTCTGGGGCCAACGTC. The encoded protein is CASGPGGTPSSGANV. The complete CDR3 protein is CASGPGGTPSSGANVLTF.

Concerning this clone: Read data end 3 residues before the CDR3 end; the end is taken from the germline J gene. The gene calls are TRBV19 and TRBJ1-5, with 7 bases aligning to TRBD1. Germline V gene data show CDR1 as LNHDA and CDR2 as SQIVND (reference sequence). Trimming removed 6 bases from V and 1 base from J; junction bases left unmatched: 6. CDR3 size: 15 residues. This CDR3 is CASSPMGQSNQPQHF. Incomplete CDR3 DNA: TGTGCCAGTAGCCCCATGGGACAGAGCAATCAGCCC.

About this clone itself: Sequencing ends 3 residues short of the CDR3 end; the germline J gene provides the rest. This sequence joins TRBV20-1 and TRBJ2-1; D is unresolved. CDR1 and CDR2 from the germline V gene are DFQATT and SNEGSKA (reference sequence). The CDR3 contains 16 residues. Trimming cost V 0 bases and J 5 bases, with 17 bases left between them. CDR3 DNA (partial): TGCAGTGCTAGAGATCATTTTAGCCAATCCGACAATGAG. Protein product: CSARDHFSQSDNE. The CDR3 in full is CSARDHFSQSDNEQFF.

This CDR3 reads CSTNTGLGFNEQFF. CDR3 bases read: TGCAGTACTAACACGGGACTAGGGTTCAATGAG. V gene TRBV20-1 combines with J gene TRBJ2-1; 8 nucleotides align to TRBD2. The CDR3 end is not reached by the read, which stops 3 residues before it; the germline J gene fills it in. The CDR3 loop spans 14 amino acids. Germline V gene sequence: CDR1 DFQATT, CDR2 SNEGSKA (reference sequence). The V and J ends lost 8 bases and 6 bases, in that order; junction bases with no gene match: 12.

For this clone: Read data end 3 residues before the CDR3 end; the end is taken from the germline J gene. This sequence joins TRBV30 and TRBJ1-2; D gene uncertain. CDR3 size: 13 residues. V lost 3 bases, J lost 3 bases, and 11 bases lay in between. Germline V gene sequence: CDR1 GTSNPN, CDR2 SVGIG (reference sequence). The DNA read from the CDR3 is TGTGCCTGGAGGGCCGACGGGTACTATGGC. It specifies CAWRADGYYG. The entire CDR3 is CAWRADGYYGYTF.

On this clone itself: The read terminates 3 residues ahead of where the CDR3 ends, so the germline J gene completes it. The chain is built from TRBV30 and TRBJ1-5; 7 nucleotides agree with TRBD1. The germline gives CDR1 GTSNPN, CDR2 SVGIG (reference sequence). CDR3 size: 16 residues. Germline trimming cut 0 bases from V and 0 bases from J; bases unmatched to any gene: 5. The sequenced CDR3 bases are TGTGCCTGGAGTGTAGGGACAGCTAATAGCAATCAGCCC. Translated: CAWSVGTANSNQP. The full CDR3 sequence reads CAWSVGTANSNQPQHF. The whole variable domain, remainder taken from reference TRBV30 and TRBJ1-5, is SQTIHQWPATLVQPVGSPLSLECTVEGTSNPNLYWYRQAAGRGLQLLFYSVGIGQISSEVPQNLSASRPQDRQFILSSKKLLLSDSGFYLCAWSVGTANSNQPQHFGDGTRLSIL.